The 32 T cell receptor beta chains below come from one sample, sequenced in a study of CDR3 diversity in severe acne. Via MiXCR, TCRdb re-called the PCR reads, giving one row per CDR3 protein. The sample records roughly 79,000 distinct CDR3 sequences, around 50% being singletons. The sample taken for sequencing was blood. The receptors here all came from a male donor with severe acne vulgaris.

As concerns this clonotype: Lacking the conserved final phenylalanine or tryptophan, this CDR3 likely reflects a read error. The limits of the CDR3 on the DNA are not certain, so only TCRdb's listed CDR3 is given. This chain connects TRBV20-1 to TRBJ2-1; no check of the table's D call, TRBD1, against the DNA was made. Ends included, the CDR3 has 15 residues. CDR1 DFQATT and CDR2 SNEGSKA come from the germline V gene (reference sequence). CDR3 in amino acids: CSARRQGGAYNEQLL.

The sample holds many counts of this clonotype. The chain uses TRBV20-1 and TRBJ2-1; D remains ambiguous. The germline V gene has CDR1 DFQATT and CDR2 SNEGSKA (reference sequence). CDR3 length: 15 amino acids. V was trimmed by 5 bases and J by 0 bases, leaving 14 bases between them. Written as DNA, the CDR3 is TGCAGTGCTCCCCCTCGGGCCAGCTCCTACAATGAGCAGTTCTTC. Its protein is CSAPPRASSYNEQFF.

The V gene is TRBV6-4, the J gene TRBJ2-1; no reliable D call. This CDR3 is built from 16 residues. Germline CDR1 reads MRHNA; CDR2 reads SNTAGT. The V gene lost 0 bases and the J gene lost 0 bases, with 9 bases spanning the gap. CDR3 sequence (DNA): TGTGCCAGCAGTGACTCTAGGGAAAGCTCCTACAATGAGCAGTTCTTC. The encoded protein is CASSDSRESSYNEQFF.

This clonotype came up many times. The chain couples TRBV5-8 to TRBJ2-3; D tentatively fits TRBD1 or TRBD2 (5 bases each). Germline CDR1 is SGHTS and CDR2 is YDEGEE. The CDR3 extends over 17 amino acids. The germline V and J ends were trimmed by 3 bases and 0 bases, with 17 bases remaining between them. The CDR3 spells CASSWGGWRMSTDTQYF. CDR3 sequence (DNA): TGTGCCAGCAGCTGGGGCGGGTGGAGGATGAGCACAGATACGCAGTATTTT.

A word on this clonotype: This may be a read error, as it is one base from a much larger clone. The CDR3 is CASSAGQGATDTQYF. In DNA, the CDR3 is TGTGCCAGCAGCGCAGGTCAGGGGGCAACAGATACGCAGTATTTT. The chain couples TRBV9 to TRBJ2-3; 8 nucleotides line up with TRBD1. Looked up from germline, CDR1 is SGDLS and CDR2 is YYNGEE. The CDR3 runs to 15 residues. V lost 3 bases and J lost 3; bases outside the gene matches: 6.

Turning to this clonotype: One junction end disagrees with the germline gene, perhaps due to a read error. J is TRBJ1-4 and V is TRBV20-1; 8 bases fit TRBD1. CDR3 length equals 16 residues. Germline V lookup: CDR1 DFQATT, CDR2 SNEGSKA (reference sequence). CDR3 in DNA: TGCAGTGCCGACGCACCGCTGGACAGGGAGTATGAAAAACTGTCTTTT. It translates to CSADAPLDREYEKLSF.

This clonotype was seen just once. This chain connects TRBV20-1 to TRBJ2-7; 10 positions agree with TRBD1. This CDR3 is built from 14 residues. The J segment lost 0 bases and the V segment lost 7 bases, leaving 6 bases of the junction unmatched. Germline V CDR1 and CDR2: DFQATT, SNEGSKA (reference sequence). The CDR3 sequence: CSGMGDRGSYEQYF. The CDR3 nucleotides are TGCAGTGGTATGGGGGACAGGGGCTCCTACGAGCAGTACTTC.

This clonotype appeared once. The chain recombines TRBV7-9 with TRBJ2-7, with 8 bases lining up with TRBD1. The CDR3 is made up of 14 amino acids. With V trimmed by 2 bases and J by 5 bases, 5 bases remained unmatched. CDR1 is SEHNR, CDR2 FQNEAQ, per germline (reference sequence). The CDR3 region is CASSLIPDRDEQYF. CDR3 DNA: TGTGCCAGCAGCTTAATTCCGGACAGGGACGAGCAGTACTTC.

In this sample, this clonotype turned up many times. The V gene is TRBV6-1, the J gene TRBJ2-1; 10 bases fit TRBD2. The CDR3 totals 16 residues. J was trimmed by 4 bases and V by 2 bases; bases with no gene match: 5. The germline V gene has CDR1 MNHNS and CDR2 SASEGT. The CDR3 DNA sequence: TGTGCCAGCAGTGAAACAGCGGGAGGGGGGTACAATGAGCAGTTCTTC. It translates to CASSETAGGGYNEQFF.

This clonotype was counted a few times. The rearrangement links TRBV2 to TRBJ2-5; 10 bases map to TRBD2. Trimming took 6 bases from V and 3 from J; bases not matched to a gene: 10. The CDR3 is made up of 16 amino acids. Germline V gene lookup returns CDR1 SNHLY and CDR2 FYNNEI. In DNA form, the CDR3 reads TGTGCCAGCAGCGAAACAGCGGGGGGGCCGAAAGAGACCCAGTACTTC. It is translated as CASSETAGGPKETQYF. The variable domain in full, completed from reference TRBV2 and TRBJ2-5, reads EPEVTQTPSHQVTQMGQEVILRCVPISNHLYFYWYRQILGQKVEFLVSFYNNEISEKSEIFDDQFSVERPDGSNFTLKIRSTKLEDSAMYFCASSETAGGPKETQYFGPGTRLLVL.

This clonotype appeared many times. The rearrangement joins TRBV5-5 to TRBJ1-6; tentative D call: TRBD1 (6 bases). Germline CDR1 and CDR2: SGHKS and YYEKEE (reference sequence). The germline V and J ends were trimmed by 4 bases and 7 bases, with 12 bases remaining between them. This CDR3 has 14 amino acids. The CDR3 region is CASSTDSGNSPLHF. The CDR3 DNA is TGTGCCAGCAGCACGGACAGTGGGAATTCACCCCTCCACTTT. The whole variable domain, filled in from reference TRBV5-5 and TRBJ1-6, reads DAGVTQSPTHLIKTRGQQVTLRCSPISGHKSVSWYQQVLGQGPQFIFQYYEKEERGRGNFPDRFSARQFPNYSSELNVNALLLGDSALYLCASSTDSGNSPLHFGNGTRLTVT.

This chain uses TRBV2 with TRBJ2-5; 8 nucleotides match TRBD2. There are 14 residues in the CDR3. The J segment lost 2 bases and the V segment lost 3 bases, leaving 2 bases of the junction unmatched. Looked up from germline, CDR1 is SNHLY and CDR2 is FYNNEI. In DNA form, the CDR3 reads TGTGCCAGCAGTGATATAGCGGGGCAAGAGACCCAGTACTTC. As protein: CASSDIAGQETQYF.

This clonotype has at least ten counts. For the CDR3, the DNA is TGTGCCAGCAGCTTGGGACAGGGGGGTCAAGAGACCCAGTACTTC. This translates into CASSLGQGGQETQYF. The genes are TRBV11-2 and TRBJ2-5, with 11 bases that match TRBD1. Trimming took 3 bases from V and 2 from J; bases not matched to a gene: 2. CDR1 is SGHAT and CDR2 is FQNNGV in the germline V gene. The CDR3 has 15 residues.

The J gene is TRBJ2-2, the V gene TRBV5-1; 11 bases agree with TRBD1. The V gene end was trimmed by 0 bases and the J gene end by 7 bases; junction bases not matched to a gene: 2. CDR3 length: 15 amino acids. Per germline, CDR1 SGHRS and CDR2 YFSETQ. The CDR3 coding sequence is TGCGCCAGCAGCTTGGCCGGGACAGGGGGCGGGGAGCTGTTTTTT. It specifies CASSLAGTGGGELFF.

This clonotype was seen at least ten times. The chain employs TRBV24-1 and TRBJ1-5, with no clear D. CDR3 length equals 14 residues. Trimming took 5 bases from V and 0 from J, leaving 7 bases between them. Germline V gives CDR1 KGHDR, CDR2 SFDVKD. DNA for the CDR3: TGTGCCACCAGTGGGTTGAATAGCAATCAGCCCCAGCATTTT. Its protein is CATSGLNSNQPQHF.

In this sample, this clonotype turned up many times. V and J are TRBV5-8 and TRBJ1-2; no clear D gene. This CDR3 comprises 12 residues. The V gene lost 2 bases and the J gene lost 8 bases, with 10 bases spanning the gap. Per germline, CDR1 SGHTS and CDR2 YDEGEE. The CDR3 DNA reads as TGTGCCAGCAGCTTATGGACGGAGGGCTACACCTTC. It specifies CASSLWTEGYTF.

This clonotype was seen just once. The V gene is TRBV7-8, the J gene TRBJ2-3; perhaps TRBD2 as D (6 bases). V lost 4 bases and J lost 5, with 13 bases in between. The CDR3 consists of 14 residues. CDR1 is SGHVS and CDR2 is FQNEAQ in the germline V gene. The CDR3 bases are TGTGCCAGCAGCTACGAGACTAGTGGAGATACGCAGTATTTT. The encoded protein is CASSYETSGDTQYF.

On this clonotype: A junction boundary mismatches the germline segment, possibly from a read error. The V gene is TRBV2, the J gene TRBJ1-5, with D hard to call. The CDR3 consists of 17 residues. The V gene's germline CDR1 is SNHLY and CDR2 FYNNEI. CDR3 sequence reads: CAISESMAGYGNQPQHF. CDR3 sequence (DNA): TGTGCCATCAGTGAGTCGATGGCCGGGTACGGCAATCAGCCCCAGCATTTT.

This clonotype was picked up a small number of times. The chain is built from TRBV16 and TRBJ1-1; 7 bases are a match to TRBD1. Unmatched junction bases numbered 4, after V lost 2 bases and J lost 7 bases. The CDR3 has 13 amino acids. The germline CDR1 and CDR2 sequences are KGHSY and FQNENV. The CDR3 sequence is CASSQGTAIEAFF. The DNA for the CDR3 is TGTGCCAGCAGCCAAGGGACAGCGATTGAAGCTTTCTTT.

The chain recombines TRBV29-1 with TRBJ2-7; TRBD1 or TRBD2 may be the D gene (5 bases each). CDR3 length: 11 residues. Trimming left V 7 bases short and J 3 bases short, with 10 bases between. The germline V gene encodes CDR1 SQVTM and CDR2 ANQGSEA. The DNA for the CDR3 is TGCAGCGCCGGTGGGGGCTACGAGCAGTACTTC. This codes for CSAGGGYEQYF.

This clonotype is a singleton in its sample. This chain links TRBV7-9 with TRBJ1-4; no clear D gene. The CDR3 spans 13 residues. The ends were cut back, 2 bases at V and 4 bases at J, with 5 bases in the middle. In germline, CDR1 is SEHNR, CDR2 FQNEAQ (reference sequence). The CDR3 DNA follows: TGTGCCAGCAGCTTACTCAGTAATGAAAAACTGTTTTTT. Translated, it gives CASSLLSNEKLFF.

The table lists this clonotype with a few counts. The chain combines TRBV24-1 with TRBJ2-2, with TRBD1 matching 7 bases. V lost 5 bases, J lost 2 bases, and 4 bases stayed unmatched. Germline V gene data show CDR1 as KGHDR and CDR2 as SFDVKD. The CDR3 totals 15 residues. CDR3 sequence (DNA): TGTGCCACCAGTGGTCCAGGGGGAAACACCGGGGAGCTGTTTTTT. Translated: CATSGPGGNTGELFF.

In its sample, this clonotype was seen a few times. Since the CDR3 does not end with the conserved phenylalanine or tryptophan, this likely comes from a read error. DNA for the CDR3: TGCAGTGCTCCGACAGGGGACTATGGCTACACCCTC. It translates to CSAPTGDYGYTL. The chain combines TRBV20-1 with TRBJ1-2; TRBD1 agrees at 8 bases. Germline loops: CDR1 DFQATT, CDR2 SNEGSKA (reference sequence). The V and J ends lost 5 bases and 3 bases, in that order; junction bases with no gene match: 2. The CDR3 runs 12 residues.

This chain uses TRBV30 with TRBJ2-6; 7 nucleotides agree with TRBD1. CDR1 GTSNPN and CDR2 SVGIG come from the germline V gene (reference sequence). This CDR3 is 11 amino acids long. Unmatched junction bases numbered 5, after V lost 1 base and J lost 17 bases. CDR3 in DNA: TGTGCCTGGAGTGGACGGGACAGCATGACTTTC. Residues: CAWSGRDSMTF.

Turning to this clonotype: This may be a read error, as it is one base from a much larger clone. The conserved closing phenylalanine or tryptophan is absent in this CDR3, likely reflecting a read error. V is TRBV5-6 and J is TRBJ2-7, with D possibly matching TRBD1 (7 bases). Trimming left V 4 bases short and J 1 base short, with 15 bases between. The CDR3 loop spans 15 amino acids. CDR1 is SGHDT, CDR2 YYEEEE, per germline. The CDR3: CASSTQGGRSYEQYA. The CDR3 DNA reads as TGTGCCAGCAGCACCCAGGGGGGAAGGTCCTACGAGCAGTACGCC.

Judged by abundance, this clonotype is medium-sized. V and J are TRBV20-1 and TRBJ1-1; no clear D gene. This CDR3 has 10 residues. The germline V gene encodes CDR1 DFQATT and CDR2 SNEGSKA (reference sequence). With 3 bases removed from V and 10 bases from J, the gap between germline ends came to 9 bases. CDR3: CSARVGRAFF. CDR3 nucleotides: TGCAGTGCTAGGGTAGGACGAGCTTTCTTT.

This clonotype has just a few counts. The chain uses TRBV25-1 and TRBJ1-1, with D possibly TRBD1 on 5 matching bases. The germline V and J ends were trimmed by 1 base and 4 bases, with 10 bases remaining between them. The CDR3 length is 14 residues. Germline V lookup: CDR1 MGHDK, CDR2 SYGVNS. The CDR3 bases are TGTGCCAGCAGTGAATTCCAGGGCGGCACTGAAGCTTTCTTT. It codes for CASSEFQGGTEAFF. Based on the CDR3 plus reference TRBV25-1 and TRBJ1-1, the full variable domain is EADIYQTPRYLVIGTGKKITLECSQTMGHDKMYWYQQDPGMELHLIHYSYGVNSTEKGDLSSESTVSRIRTEHFPLTLESARPSHTSQYLCASSEFQGGTEAFFGQGTRLTVV.

There are a few counts of this clonotype. V and J are TRBV11-2 and TRBJ2-7; D possibly corresponds to TRBD1 (6 bases). The V and J ends lost 5 bases and 1 base respectively, with 12 bases between them. CDR3 length: 14 residues. The germline V gene has CDR1 SGHAT and CDR2 FQNNGV. CDR3 nucleotide sequence: TGTGCCAGCAGCCCTCGGACAGAGTCCTACGAGCAGTACTTC. Protein product: CASSPRTESYEQYF.

This rearrangement joins TRBV28 to TRBJ2-5, with TRBD2 matching 8 bases. Germline V CDR1 and CDR2: MDHEN, SYDVKM. V dropped 4 bases and J dropped 5; count of bases not matched to a gene: 9. The CDR3 sequence is 15 residues long. CDR3 sequence reads: CASSSRAGVRETQYF. DNA for the CDR3: TGTGCCAGCAGTTCCAGAGCGGGAGTGAGGGAGACCCAGTACTTC.

V gene TRBV10-3 combines with J gene TRBJ1-1, with D hard to call. This CDR3 spans 16 amino acids. V lost 3 bases to trimming and J lost 0 bases, with 14 bases between them. Germline loops: CDR1 ENHRY, CDR2 SYGVKD. CDR3 sequence: CAISEGSGSLNTEAFF. For the CDR3, the DNA is TGTGCCATCAGTGAAGGTTCGGGCAGCTTGAACACTGAAGCTTTCTTT.

This clonotype has ten or more counts. The V gene is TRBV4-2, the J gene TRBJ2-7; D gene unclear. CDR1 LGHNA and CDR2 YNFKEQ come from the germline V gene. Trimming left V 3 bases short and J 1 base short, with 16 bases between. This CDR3 region has 16 residues. In nucleotides, the CDR3 is TGTGCCAGCAGCCATCTCCCCTCGGGTAGTTCCTACGAGCAGTACTTC. Protein: CASSHLPSGSSYEQYF.

This clonotype appeared many times. The gene calls are TRBV19 and TRBJ2-1; unclear D gene. CDR3 size: 15 residues. Trimming took off 3 bases at V and 0 bases at J, with 9 bases between the two ends. In germline, CDR1 is LNHDA, CDR2 SQIVND (reference sequence). The DNA of the CDR3 is TGTGCCAGTAGTATGGTAGTGTCCTCCTACAATGAGCAGTTCTTC. Encoded protein: CASSMVVSSYNEQFF.